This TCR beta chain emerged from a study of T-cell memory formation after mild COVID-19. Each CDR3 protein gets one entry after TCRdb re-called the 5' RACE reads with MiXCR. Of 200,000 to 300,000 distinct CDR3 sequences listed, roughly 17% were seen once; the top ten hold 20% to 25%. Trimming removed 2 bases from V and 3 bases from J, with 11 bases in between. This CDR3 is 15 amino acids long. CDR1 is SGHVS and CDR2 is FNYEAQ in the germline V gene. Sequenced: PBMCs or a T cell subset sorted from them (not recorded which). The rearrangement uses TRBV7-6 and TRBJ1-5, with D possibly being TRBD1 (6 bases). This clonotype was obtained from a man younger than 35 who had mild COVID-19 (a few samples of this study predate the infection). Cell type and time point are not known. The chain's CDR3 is CASSLSSGVNQPQHF. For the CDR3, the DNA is TGTGCCAGCAGCTTAAGTTCAGGGGTCAATCAGCCCCAGCATTTT.